Given below is one TCR beta chain in context. Its target is unknown. The data stem from a study of cytomegalovirus exposure and HLA in healthy donors. Study-level findings and limits: A missense variant in DCLRE1C was later tied to TCR beta V- and J-gene trimming.

Germline trimming cut 5 bases from V and 4 bases from J; bases unmatched to any gene: 10. CDR3 length: 15 residues. Germline assignment: CDR1 SEHNR and CDR2 FQNEAQ (reference sequence). Amplification used 60 Vbeta primers and 13 Jbeta primers. Clones were sequenced by immunoSEQ multiplex PCR, and TCRdb holds only the in-frame ones, with some missing. The data show 110,000 to 150,000 clones, with 80% seen just once and under 7.5% held by the top ten. The sequence was obtained from a man aged 35-49 years in good health and CMV-seropositive. The sequencing sample was made of PBMCs. This chain links TRBV7-9 with TRBJ2-7; 8 bases agree with TRBD1. The CDR3 loop reads CASSNDRTGKYEQYF. CDR3 DNA: TGTGCCAGCAGCAACGACCGGACAGGGAAATACGAGCAGTACTTC.